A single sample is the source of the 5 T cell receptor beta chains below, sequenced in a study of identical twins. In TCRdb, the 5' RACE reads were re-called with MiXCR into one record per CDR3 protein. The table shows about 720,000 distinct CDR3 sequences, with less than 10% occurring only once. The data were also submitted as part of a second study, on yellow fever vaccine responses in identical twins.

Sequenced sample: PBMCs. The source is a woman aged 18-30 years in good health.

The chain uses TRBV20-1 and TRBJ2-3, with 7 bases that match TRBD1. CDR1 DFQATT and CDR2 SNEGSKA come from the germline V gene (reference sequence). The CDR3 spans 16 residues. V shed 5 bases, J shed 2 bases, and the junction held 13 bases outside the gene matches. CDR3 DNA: TGCAGTGCTCGCAGAGTCCGGGACAGATTCACAGATACGCAGTATTTT. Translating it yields CSARRVRDRFTDTQYF.

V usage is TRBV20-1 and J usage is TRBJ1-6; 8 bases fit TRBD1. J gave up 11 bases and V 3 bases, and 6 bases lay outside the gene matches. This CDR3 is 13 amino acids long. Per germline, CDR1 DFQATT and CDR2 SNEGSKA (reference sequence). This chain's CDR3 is CSASAGGRPPLHF. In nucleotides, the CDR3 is TGCAGTGCTAGTGCAGGGGGCAGACCACCCCTCCACTTT.

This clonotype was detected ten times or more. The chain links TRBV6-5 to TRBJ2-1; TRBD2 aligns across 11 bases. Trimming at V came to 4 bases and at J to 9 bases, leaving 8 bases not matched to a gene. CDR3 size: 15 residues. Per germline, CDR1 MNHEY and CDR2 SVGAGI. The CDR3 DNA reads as TGTGCCAGCAGTTCCCCGACTAGCGGGGCGGTTGAGCAGTTCTTC. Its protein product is CASSSPTSGAVEQFF.

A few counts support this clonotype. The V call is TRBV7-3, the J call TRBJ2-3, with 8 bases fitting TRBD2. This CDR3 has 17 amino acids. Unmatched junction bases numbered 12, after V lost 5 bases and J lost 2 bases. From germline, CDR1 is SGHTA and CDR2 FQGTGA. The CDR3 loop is CASSPTGAGGYTDTQYF. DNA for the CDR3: TGTGCCAGCAGCCCCACGGGGGCGGGGGGTTACACAGATACGCAGTATTTT.

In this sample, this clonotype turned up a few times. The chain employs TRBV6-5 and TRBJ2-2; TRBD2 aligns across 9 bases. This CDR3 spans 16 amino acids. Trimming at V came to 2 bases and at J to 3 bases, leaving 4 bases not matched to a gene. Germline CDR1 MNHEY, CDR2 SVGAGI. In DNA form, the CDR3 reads TGTGCCAGCAGTTACGGGGCGGGGGGGGACACCGGGGAGCTGTTTTTT. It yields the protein CASSYGAGGDTGELFF.